The 4 T cell receptor beta chains reported below all come from one sample, sequenced in a study of T cells after yellow fever vaccination. MiXCR, applied by TCRdb to the 5' RACE reads, yields one record per CDR3 protein. The repertoire consists of approximately 69,000 distinct CDR3 sequences, with under 6.5% occurring once and the leading ten covering 2.2%. The sample in question was CD4+ T cells sorted from PBMCs, obtained more than 14 days after the first yellow fever vaccination. The origin of the receptors is a man between 18 and 35 years old who received the YFV17D yellow fever vaccine.

The rearrangement uses TRBV6-4 and TRBJ1-4; TRBD1 matches at 7 bases. V was clipped by 6 bases and J by 7 bases; unmatched bases: 5. Germline V gene lookup returns CDR1 MRHNA and CDR2 SNTAGT. The CDR3 extends over 13 amino acids. CDR3 region: CASSVNRGEKLFF. CDR3 nucleotides: TGTGCCAGCAGCGTCAACAGGGGTGAAAAACTGTTTTTT.

This clonotype was seen at least ten times. The chain has TRBV5-1 and TRBJ1-1, with 8 bases matching TRBD1. V lost 1 base to trimming and J lost 4 bases; unmatched junction nucleotides: 3. This CDR3 comprises 14 residues. Germline V lookup: CDR1 SGHRS, CDR2 YFSETQ. CDR3 region: CASSLSQGATEAFF. The CDR3 coding sequence is TGCGCCAGCAGCTTGAGTCAGGGGGCCACTGAAGCTTTCTTT.

This clonotype was counted ten times or more. This sequence joins TRBV5-4 and TRBJ2-7; TRBD2 aligns across 8 bases. This CDR3 is built from 15 residues. Trimming cost V 4 bases and J 0 bases; bases outside gene matches: 6. CDR1 is SGHNT, CDR2 YYREEE, per germline (reference sequence). Here the CDR3 DNA reads TGTGCCAGCAGCCCCGGGGGGGTTAGCTCCTACGAGCAGTACTTC. Amino acids: CASSPGGVSSYEQYF. The full variable domain, in which reference TRBV5-4 and TRBJ2-7 provide the parts outside the CDR3, is ETGVTQSPTHLIKTRGQQVTLRCSSQSGHNTVSWYQQALGQGPQFIFQYYREEENGRGNFPPRFSGLQFPNYSSELNVNALELDDSALYLCASSPGGVSSYEQYFGPGTRLTVT.

At least ten counts were recorded for this clonotype. V gene TRBV7-2 combines with J gene TRBJ1-1; D remains ambiguous. The CDR3 consists of 14 residues. Germline CDR1 is SGHTA and CDR2 is FQGNSA. Trimming pared 5 bases from V and 11 bases from J, leaving 21 bases between. In DNA, the CDR3 is TGTGCCAGCAGCCTACAGCTTGACGACCCTCGTGCTTTCTTT. Translation gives CASSLQLDDPRAFF.